The T cell receptor beta chain under discussion was sequenced for a study of cytomegalovirus exposure and HLA in healthy donors. Broader study findings: It was confirmed in vitro that a few of the CMV-associated chains were specific for CMV antigens.

V dropped 0 bases and J dropped 0; count of bases not matched to a gene: 7. This CDR3 spans 17 amino acids. The germline V gene has CDR1 SGDLS and CDR2 YYNGEE. A remark on this clone: The antigen is unknown.

Here immunoSEQ multiplex PCR was the method, and the copy in TCRdb shows in-frame clones only, minus some. The data contain more than 80,000 clones, 90% to 97% of them seen just once; the ten biggest clones take up roughly 1.3%. The V call is TRBV9, the J call TRBJ2-7; TRBD1 matches at 9 bases. Sequenced: PBMCs. This TCR was recovered from a woman under 30 in good health and CMV-seronegative. In DNA, the CDR3 is TGTGCCAGCAGCGTAGGCGGGGACAGGGTATTCTCCTACGAGCAGTACTTC. It specifies CASSVGGDRVFSYEQYF.